Below are 22 T cell receptor beta chains sequenced from a single sample in a study of beta chain features in type 1 diabetes. cDNA synthesis used the whole RNA isolate, giving expressed TCRB sequences. Using immunoSEQ multiplex PCR, the repertoire was profiled, and TCRdb retains in-frame clones only, with some absent. The sample has some 330,000 clones, approximately 9.9% seen once; the top ten hold 0.015%. What was sequenced was naive CD4+ T cells from blood. Receptor source: a woman aged 25-40 years in good health.

This chain joins TRBV5-6 and TRBJ2-7; D ambiguous. V lost 3 bases and J 2 bases, leaving 18 bases between the germline ends. The length of the CDR3 is 16 residues. Germline values: CDR1 SGHDT, CDR2 YYEEEE. CDR3 sequence (DNA): TGTGCCAGCAGCTCCTATGCAACGGAGCTTACCTACGAGCAGTACTTC. Translation gives CASSSYATELTYEQYF.

The chain links TRBV28 to TRBJ2-6; D is ambiguous. Germline V gene lookup returns CDR1 MDHEN and CDR2 SYDVKM. The CDR3 runs 14 residues. Trimming pared 8 bases from V and 0 bases from J, leaving 8 bases between. The CDR3 DNA reads as TGTGCCAGCTGGGCCAGCTCTGGGGCCAACGTCCTGACTTTC. Its translation is CASWASSGANVLTF.

This clone has more than one count but fewer than ten. The chain combines TRBV6-5 with TRBJ2-7; 9 positions agree with TRBD1. CDR1 MNHEY and CDR2 SVGAGI come from the germline V gene. V was pared by 6 bases and J by 9 bases, with 9 bases of the junction left unmatched. The CDR3 extends over 13 amino acids. Here the CDR3 reads CASRRTGARGQYF. CDR3 nucleotide sequence: TGTGCCAGCAGAAGGACAGGGGCGAGGGGGCAGTACTTC.

The rearrangement joins TRBV7-8 to TRBJ2-3; TRBD2 aligns across 9 bases. Germline values: CDR1 SGHVS, CDR2 FQNEAQ. The CDR3 loop spans 16 amino acids. V shed 1 base, J shed 7 bases, and the junction held 9 bases outside the gene matches. The CDR3 DNA reads as TGTGCCAGCAGCTTAGAGACTAGCGGAGGGACAAATACGCAGTATTTT. This translates into CASSLETSGGTNTQYF.

The chain combines TRBV5-1 with TRBJ2-1, with 8 positions matching TRBD2. Germline CDR1 is SGHRS and CDR2 is YFSETQ. The V and J ends lost 3 bases and 9 bases, in that order; junction bases with no gene match: 11. The CDR3 sequence is 15 residues long. CDR3: CASSYVTGRAGEQFF. CDR3 coding DNA: TGCGCCAGCAGCTACGTGACCGGGAGGGCCGGTGAGCAGTTCTTC.

The J gene is TRBJ2-7, the V gene TRBV5-4, with TRBD1 matching 10 bases. The CDR3 is 16 residues long. Trimming cost V 4 bases and J 6 bases; bases outside gene matches: 13. Germline V gives CDR1 SGHNT, CDR2 YYREEE (reference sequence). The CDR3 loop is CASSQDRGLRKGEQYF. The CDR3, as DNA: TGTGCCAGCAGCCAAGACAGGGGGCTACGAAAGGGCGAGCAGTACTTC.

The rearrangement joins TRBV7-3 to TRBJ2-3; 8 bases are shared with TRBD2. The CDR3 extends over 16 amino acids. CDR1 SGHTA and CDR2 FQGTGA come from the germline V gene. V was pared by 0 bases and J by 0 bases, with 2 bases of the junction left unmatched. CDR3 bases: TGTGCCAGCAGCTTAACTAGCGGGACTAGCACAGATACGCAGTATTTT. This codes for CASSLTSGTSTDTQYF.

This chain connects TRBV27 to TRBJ2-7; 8 bases line up with TRBD1. With 4 bases clipped from V and 2 bases from J, the junction kept 10 bases outside the gene matches. Germline V CDR1 and CDR2: MNHEY, SMNVEV (reference sequence). The CDR3 extends over 16 amino acids. CDR3 loop: CASSSPGGLHTYEQYF. The CDR3, as DNA: TGTGCCAGCAGTTCCCCAGGGGGCTTACATACCTACGAGCAGTACTTC.

The genes are TRBV30 and TRBJ2-7; weak D call: TRBD1 (6 bases). The CDR3 sequence is 14 residues long. The germline V gene encodes CDR1 GTSNPN and CDR2 SVGIG (reference sequence). Trimming left V 2 bases short and J 3 bases short, with 14 bases between. The CDR3 DNA reads TGTGCCTGGAGTAGACAGGCGTTTAACTACGAGCAGTACTTC. This codes for CAWSRQAFNYEQYF.

The chain is built from TRBV28 and TRBJ2-4, with TRBD2 identical over 14 bases. Germline V gene lookup returns CDR1 MDHEN and CDR2 SYDVKM. Unmatched junction bases numbered 7, after V lost 6 bases and J lost 0 bases. This CDR3 is built from 18 residues. The CDR3 DNA reads as TGTGCCAGCAGGGGCGGACTAGCGGGAGGTTTAGCCAAAAACATTCAGTACTTC. This codes for CASRGGLAGGLAKNIQYF.

This clone has just a few counts. The chain has TRBV6-6 and TRBJ2-6; no firm D call. This CDR3 is built from 15 residues. CDR1 MNHNY and CDR2 SVGAGI come from the germline V gene (reference sequence). Deletions cut 8 bases from V and 0 bases from J, with 11 bases between. CDR3 sequence: CASFGPISGANVLTF. The CDR3 region has the DNA TGTGCCAGCTTCGGTCCCATCTCTGGGGCCAACGTCCTGACTTTC.

This chain links TRBV30 with TRBJ2-7, with D possibly matching TRBD2 (6 bases). Trimming took off 1 base at V and 0 bases at J, with 10 bases between the two ends. The CDR3 extends over 14 amino acids. The germline V gene has CDR1 GTSNPN and CDR2 SVGIG (reference sequence). The DNA of the CDR3 is TGTGCCTGGAGTGCGCTAGCGAGCTCCTACGAGCAGTACTTC. This encodes CAWSALASSYEQYF.

The CDR3 reads CASSQGGLEDHEQYF. The CDR3 nucleotides are TGTGCCAGCAGCCAAGGGGGACTAGAGGACCACGAGCAGTACTTC. The V and J genes are TRBV4-2 and TRBJ2-7; TRBD2 matches 8 bases. V shed 1 base and J 5 bases; nucleotides not matched to a gene: 7. The V gene's germline CDR1 is LGHNA and CDR2 YNFKEQ. This CDR3 region has 15 residues.

The rearrangement joins TRBV29-1 to TRBJ2-7; 11 bases fit TRBD2. The CDR3 contains 17 residues. CDR1 is SQVTM and CDR2 is ANQGSEA in the germline V gene. Losses at the gene ends were 4 bases for V and 3 bases for J; bases not matched to a gene: 14. DNA of the CDR3: TGCAGCGTTGGCCGACACATTCCGGGACTAGCGGACTACGAGCAGTACTTC. Its translation is CSVGRHIPGLADYEQYF.

This clone was counted a few times. The chain carries TRBV29-1 and TRBJ2-1; the match to TRBD2 covers 10 bases. CDR1 is SQVTM, CDR2 ANQGSEA, per germline. There are 15 residues in the CDR3. Germline trimming cut 6 bases from V and 4 bases from J; bases unmatched to any gene: 9. CDR3 protein: CSVRLTSGTYNEQFF. DNA of the CDR3: TGCAGCGTCCGCTTAACTAGCGGGACTTACAATGAGCAGTTCTTC.

This clone turned up a few times. The V call is TRBV4-3, the J call TRBJ2-5; 8 nucleotides match TRBD2. The CDR3 totals 17 residues. From germline, CDR1 is LGHNA and CDR2 YSLEER. The V and J ends lost 3 bases and 0 bases, in that order; junction bases with no gene match: 9. The CDR3 nucleotides are TGCGCCAGCAGCCACCGATCGAGCGGGGGCTACCAAGAGACCCAGTACTTC. It codes for CASSHRSSGGYQETQYF.

This clone was seen a few times. The chain couples TRBV7-9 to TRBJ2-3, with 11 nucleotides matching TRBD2. Per germline, CDR1 SEHNR and CDR2 FQNEAQ (reference sequence). This CDR3 is built from 16 residues. Trimming took 5 bases from V and 0 from J; bases not matched to a gene: 4. CDR3 in DNA: TGTGCCAGCAGCCGCCTAGCGGGAGGTAGCACAGATACGCAGTATTTT. It is translated as CASSRLAGGSTDTQYF.

The V gene is TRBV16, the J gene TRBJ2-3; possible D gene TRBD1, 5 bases. Germline V gene sequence: CDR1 KGHSY, CDR2 FQNENV. V lost 1 base, J lost 13 bases, and 18 bases lay in between. CDR3 length: 14 residues. The chain's CDR3 is CASSQYDDSPLKYF. CDR3 sequence (DNA): TGTGCCAGCAGCCAATATGACGACAGCCCACTAAAGTATTTT.

This clone was seen a handful of times. The chain combines TRBV5-1 with TRBJ2-7; D is possibly TRBD2 (5 bases). V gave up 4 bases and J gave up 0 bases, with 11 bases separating them. The CDR3 length is 14 residues. CDR1 SGHRS and CDR2 YFSETQ come from the germline V gene. The CDR3 nucleotides are TGCGCCAGCAGCCAGGAGGTTACCTCCTACGAGCAGTACTTC. It translates to CASSQEVTSYEQYF.

The chain carries TRBV5-1 and TRBJ2-1; a weak D match, TRBD1 (6 bases). CDR1 is SGHRS, CDR2 YFSETQ, per germline. The V gene lost 0 bases and the J gene lost 7 bases, with 11 bases spanning the gap. The CDR3 has 14 amino acids. In DNA, the CDR3 is TGCGCCAGCAGCTTGGGGGGGCAGGTAAATGAGCAGTTCTTC. Its protein product is CASSLGGQVNEQFF.

The chain joins TRBV10-3 to TRBJ1-2; 9 bases align to TRBD1. Trimming cost V 6 bases and J 5 bases; bases outside gene matches: 7. The length of the CDR3 is 14 residues. Germline-derived CDR1 and CDR2 are ENHRY and SYGVKD. The CDR3 sequence: CAISARDREYGYTF. As DNA, the CDR3 is TGTGCCATCAGCGCACGGGACAGGGAATATGGCTACACCTTC.

This clone was counted only a few times. V usage is TRBV7-3 and J usage is TRBJ1-3; D is undetermined. This CDR3 has 13 amino acids. Trimming shortened V by 5 bases and J by 3 bases, and 8 bases separated the two germline ends. Germline V CDR1 and CDR2: SGHTA, FQGTGA. The CDR3 sequence: CASSVEIGNTIYF. For the CDR3, the DNA is TGTGCCAGCAGCGTGGAGATTGGAAACACCATATATTTT. Full variable domain (outside the CDR3, taken from reference TRBV7-3 and TRBJ1-3): GAGVSQTPSNKVTEKGKYVELRCDPISGHTALYWYRQSLGQGPEFLIYFQGTGAADDSGLPNDRFFAVRPEGSVSTLKIQRTERGDSAVYLCASSVEIGNTIYFGEGSWLTVV.